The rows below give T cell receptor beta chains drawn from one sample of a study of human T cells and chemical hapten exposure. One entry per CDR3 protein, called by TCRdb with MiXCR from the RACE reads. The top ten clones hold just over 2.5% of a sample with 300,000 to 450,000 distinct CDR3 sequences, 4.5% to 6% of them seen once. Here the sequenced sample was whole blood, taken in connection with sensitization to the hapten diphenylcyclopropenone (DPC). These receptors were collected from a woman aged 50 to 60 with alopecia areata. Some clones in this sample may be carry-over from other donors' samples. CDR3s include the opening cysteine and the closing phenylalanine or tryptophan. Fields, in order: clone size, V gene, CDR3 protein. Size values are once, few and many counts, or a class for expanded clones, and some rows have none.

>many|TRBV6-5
CASRKDRLSNQPQHF
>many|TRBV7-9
CASSLDGGANQPQHF
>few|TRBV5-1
CASKGGALTDTQYF
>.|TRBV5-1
CASSTAAGQGGYTF
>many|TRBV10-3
CATSGSGAGELFF
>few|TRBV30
CARRAGEGTEAFF
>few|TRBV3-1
CASSQDVGVQETQYF
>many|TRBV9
CASSVAAGVGEQYF
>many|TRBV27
CASSLSAGLNEQFF
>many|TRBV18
CASSSDRGHEKLFF
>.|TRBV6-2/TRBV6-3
CASSSAGALRYGYTF
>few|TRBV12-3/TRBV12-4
CASSPVTSGVSTDTQYF
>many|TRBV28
CATISGSTDTQYF
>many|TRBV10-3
CAISESADTDTQYF
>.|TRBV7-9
CASSPLGARGTDTQYF
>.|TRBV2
CASSEVRVNTEAFF
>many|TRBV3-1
CASSQEPYEETQYF